This TCR beta chain derives from a study of T cell responses to AZD1222 COVID-19 vaccine. General observations from the study: Vaccine-related CD4 TCRs covered spike, predominating at 160-218 and 743-854.

With 4 bases removed from V and 1 base from J, the gap between germline ends came to 9 bases. The CDR3 runs to 13 residues. The V gene's germline CDR1 is GTSNPN and CDR2 SVGIG (reference sequence). As for this clone: Its specificity is not known.

Libraries were prepared by immunoSEQ multiplex PCR; TCRdb keeps only in-frame clonotypes and omits some of them. The data hold approximately 98,000 clones, with 86% observed a single time. The TCR comes from an adult in good health. Specimen: peripheral blood, collected on day 0 of AZD1222 vaccination. The rearrangement links TRBV30 to TRBJ2-3; D is possibly TRBD1 or TRBD2 (5 bases each). CDR3 sequence reads: CAWMGTGTDTQYF. The CDR3 region has the DNA TGTGCCTGGATGGGGACGGGCACAGATACGCAGTATTTT.